The rows below give T cell receptor beta chains drawn from one sample of a study of regulatory T cells in long-lasting Graves disease. Each CDR3 protein gets one entry after TCRdb re-called the multiplex PCR reads with MiXCR. In the table there are 300,000 to 400,000 distinct CDR3 sequences, roughly a fifth of which are singletons. The sequences come from peripheral blood mononuclear cells (PBMCs), collected when the disease was refractory, from a patient treated with antithyroid drugs. The receptors were sampled from a female donor with Graves disease. Each CDR3 is given with its conserved first and last residue. D genes are given only for firm matches. Clone size, where shown, is once, few, many, or a class for clones that have expanded.

TRBV30	16	TRBJ1-5	-	few	TGTGCCTGGAGTGTACGGACAGATTATAGCAATCAGCCCCAGCATTTT	CAWSVRTDYSNQPQHF
TRBV24-1	15	TRBJ1-4	-	few	TGTGCCACCAGTGATCGGGACGGACCTAATGAAAAACTGTTTTTT	CATSDRDGPNEKLFF
TRBV20-1	14	TRBJ2-2	-	-	TGCAGTGCTAGAATAGCAACGAACACCGGGGAGCTGTTTTTT	CSARIATNTGELFF
TRBV7-8	15	TRBJ1-2	-	many	TGTGCCAGCAGCCCTCGGTCAGGGAGATCTGATGGCTACACCTTC	CASSPRSGRSDGYTF
TRBV25-1	11	TRBJ2-7	-	-	TGTGCCAGCAGTGAATCTCTAAAGCAGTACTTC	CASSESLKQYF
TRBV5-1	12	TRBJ1-2	-	few	TGCGCCAGCAGCTTGGAGTCAGATGGCTACACCTTC	CASSLESDGYTF
TRBV7-2	16	TRBJ2-7	-	many	TGTGCCAGCAGCTTAGAGGTCAGCTATTTGATCTACGAGCAGTACTTC	CASSLEVSYLIYEQYF
TRBV5-8	15	TRBJ2-7	TRBD2	few	TGTGCCAGCAGGGGACTAGCGGGCTCTGCCTACGAGCAGTACTTC	CASRGLAGSAYEQYF
TRBV11-3	14	TRBJ1-4	TRBD1	few	TGTACCAGCAGCGAGGGACAGACGGGAGAAAAACTGTTTTTT	CTSSEGQTGEKLFF
TRBV7-2	21	TRBJ2-7	TRBD2	-	TGTGCCAGCAGCTTAGCTTCACCGGGACTAGCGGGAAGGTCTATTCGGTACGAGCAGTACTTC	CASSLASPGLAGRSIRYEQYF
TRBV9	15	TRBJ1-4	-	many	TGTGCCAGCAGCGTAGCCTACGGACGGAATGAAAAACTGTTTTTT	CASSVAYGRNEKLFF
TRBV5-1	17	TRBJ2-2	-	few	TGCGCCAGCACACCACACACCTCGGACGGTGGAACCGGGGAGCTGTTTTTT	CASTPHTSDGGTGELFF
TRBV18	14	TRBJ2-2	-	few	TGTGCCAGCTCACCTGGACTTAACACCGGGGAGCTGTTTTTT	CASSPGLNTGELFF
TRBV20-1	15	TRBJ1-5	-	many	TGCAGTGCAAAACAACAGACAGGTCGCAATCAGCCCCAGCATTTT	CSAKQQTGRNQPQHF
TRBV7-2	16	TRBJ2-5	TRBD2	many	TGTGCCAGCAGCCTTAGCGGGAGGGCCCGGGGAGAGACCCAGTACTTC	CASSLSGRARGETQYF
TRBV6-1	15	TRBJ2-2	-	few	TGTGCCAGCAGCCTTGACAGGCGGCATACCGGGGAGCTGTTTTTT	CASSLDRRHTGELFF
TRBV27	17	TRBJ2-7	TRBD2	many	TGTGCCAGCAGTTTAGGTCGTACTAGCGGGATCTCCTACGAGCAGTACTTC	CASSLGRTSGISYEQYF
TRBV20-1	14	TRBJ1-5	-	many	TGCAGTGCTAGGGGGGGGGGCGTAAATCAGCCCCAGCATTTT	CSARGGGVNQPQHF
TRBV7-2	15	TRBJ2-2	-	many	TGTGCCAGCAGCCGCCCCGGGTGGGGGACCGGGGAGCTGTTTTTT	CASSRPGWGTGELFF
TRBV18	12	TRBJ2-7	-	many	TGTGCCAGCTCACCTACAGGGTACGAGCAGTACTTC	CASSPTGYEQYF
TRBV5-5	14	TRBJ1-1	TRBD1	many	TGTGCCAGCACCCTGGACAGGGTTAACACTGAAGCTTTCTTT	CASTLDRVNTEAFF
TRBV7-9	14	TRBJ2-7	-	many	TGTGCCAGCAGCTTAGGGGCAGGGAGCCCTAGGCAGTACTTC	CASSLGAGSPRQYF
TRBV24-1	14	TRBJ1-2	-	many	TGTGCCACCAGTGATTTGGACCGGGCCTCTGGCTACACCTTC	CATSDLDRASGYTF
TRBV19	16	TRBJ2-7	-	-	TGTGCCAGTAGTGGGGTGGACTCCAGAACTCGCTACGAGCAGTACTTC	CASSGVDSRTRYEQYF